Listed below are T cell receptor beta chains from one sample, sequenced in a study of T cell repertoires in cytomegalovirus infection. TCRdb analysed the reads with MiXCR anew, one entry per CDR3 protein. The sample records hundreds of thousands of distinct CDR3 sequences, roughly 22% being singletons. Material: CD8+ T cells from PBMCs. These receptors all come from a human donor in good health (CMV status not recorded). Some clones in this sample may be carry-over from other donors' samples. The CDR3 runs from the conserved cysteine through the conserved F or W. The D gene is left open where the match is weak. Rows may omit the clone size; those that give it use once, few, many or a size class.

NA	few	TRBJ1-5	TRBV4-2	TGTGCCAGCAGCCAGCACCGGGACCTTCTCCAGCCCCAGCATTTT	CASSQHRDLLQPQHF
TRBD2	NA	TRBJ2-3	TRBV18	TGTGCCAGCTCACTTGCTAGCGGGGGGGCTCGCCAAGATACGCAGTATTTT	CASSLASGGARQDTQYF
NA	NA	TRBJ2-7	TRBV7-9	TGTGCCAGCGGAGGGACCGAGTGGTACGAGCAGTACTTC	CASGGTEWYEQYF
TRBD1	NA	TRBJ2-5	TRBV2	TGTGCCAGCAGCGTCGGGACAGGGAGCCAAGAGACCCAGTACTTC	CASSVGTGSQETQYF
TRBD1	few	TRBJ2-1	TRBV28	TGTGCCAGCAGTACATACAGGGGGCGGGATGAGCAGTTCTTC	CASSTYRGRDEQFF
NA	NA	TRBJ2-3	TRBV20-1	TGCAGTGCTAGAGATCTGGGCGAAGGGGGCACAGATACGCAGTATTTT	CSARDLGEGGTDTQYF
TRBD2	NA	TRBJ2-3	TRBV6-5	TGTGCCAGCAGTAGGCATAGCGGGGACGGGGGCACAGATACGCAGTATTTT	CASSRHSGDGGTDTQYF
NA	NA	TRBJ1-1	TRBV7-2	TGTGCCAGCAGCTACCTGGGTACCACTGAAGCTTTCTTT	CASSYLGTTEAFF
TRBD2	NA	TRBJ2-5	TRBV20-1	TGCAGTGCTACCGAGGGAGCGGGGCTGGGGGAGACCCAGTACTTC	CSATEGAGLGETQYF
TRBD1	few	TRBJ1-5	TRBV7-9	TGTGCCAGCAGCCCGCCCGGAGGGGAGGGGGCAACGGGCAATCAGCCCCAGCATTTT	CASSPPGGEGATGNQPQHF
NA	NA	TRBJ2-7	TRBV4-1	TGCGCCAGCAGCCAGGACTTCTACGAGCAGTACTTC	CASSQDFYEQYF
TRBD1	NA	TRBJ2-1	TRBV6-6	TGTGCCAGCAGCCAAACAGGGGGCCGTGAGCAGTTCTTC	CASSQTGGREQFF
NA	NA	TRBJ2-1	TRBV19	TGTGCCAGTAGTATCGGCGCGAGTTGGAATGAGCAGTTCTTC	CASSIGASWNEQFF
TRBD1	few	TRBJ1-1	TRBV6-5	TGTGCCAGCAGTTACTTGGCAGGGGGCTCTGAAGCTTTCTTT	CASSYLAGGSEAFF
TRBD1	many	TRBJ1-6	TRBV19	TGTGCCAGCTCGACAGGGAGCTCCTATAATTCACCCCTCCACTTT	CASSTGSSYNSPLHF
NA	NA	TRBJ2-1	TRBV6-2/TRBV6-3	TGTGCCAGCAGTTACTCGGGGCTATGGGGGGATGAGCAGTTCTTC	CASSYSGLWGDEQFF
TRBD1	few	TRBJ2-1	TRBV29-1	TGCAGCGTTGAAGTGGAGGACAGGGCCTACAATGAGCAGTTCTTC	CSVEVEDRAYNEQFF
NA	few	TRBJ1-2	TRBV5-1	TGCGCCAGCAGCTTGGATAGGCTGGAAGCTGAATATGGCTACACCTTC	CASSLDRLEAEYGYTF
NA	few	TRBJ1-2	TRBV12-3/TRBV12-4	TGTGCCAGCAGTTTTCTGAACAGCTACTATGGCTACACCTTC	CASSFLNSYYGYTF
NA	few	TRBJ1-5	TRBV28	TGTGCCAGCATCGCAGGGTGGAGGGATTACAATCAGCCCCAGCATTTT	CASIAGWRDYNQPQHF
NA	few	TRBJ2-1	TRBV4-1	TGCGCCAGCAGCCAAGATCTTGGGGGGCTGGGTAATGAGCAGTTCTTC	CASSQDLGGLGNEQFF
TRBD1	few	TRBJ2-2	TRBV6-1	TGTGCCAGCTTCCCACGGGACAGGGGTCTCACCGGGGAGCTGTTTTTT	CASFPRDRGLTGELFF